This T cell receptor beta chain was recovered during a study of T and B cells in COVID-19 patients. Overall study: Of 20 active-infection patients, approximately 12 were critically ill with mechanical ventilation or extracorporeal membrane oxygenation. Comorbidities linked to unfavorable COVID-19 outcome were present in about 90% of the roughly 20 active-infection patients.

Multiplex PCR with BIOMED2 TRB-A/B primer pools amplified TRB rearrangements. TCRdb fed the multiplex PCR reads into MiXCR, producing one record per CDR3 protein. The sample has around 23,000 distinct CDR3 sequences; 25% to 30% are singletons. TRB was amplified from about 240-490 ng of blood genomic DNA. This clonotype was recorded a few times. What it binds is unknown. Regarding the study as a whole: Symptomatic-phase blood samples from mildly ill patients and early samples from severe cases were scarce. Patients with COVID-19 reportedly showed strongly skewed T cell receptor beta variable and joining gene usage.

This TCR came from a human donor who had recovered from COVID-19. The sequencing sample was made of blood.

The CDR3 is CASSLAGQGAYEQYF. The CDR3 coding sequence is TGTGCCAGCAGCTTGGCCGGTCAGGGGGCCTACGAGCAGTACTTC. The chain has TRBV5-4 and TRBJ2-7, with 7 bases identical to TRBD1. J was trimmed by 2 bases and V by 0 bases; bases with no gene match: 5. The CDR3 has 15 amino acids. Germline assignment: CDR1 SGHNT and CDR2 YYREEE (reference sequence).